The 20 T cell receptor beta chains in this list originate from one sample, sequenced in a study of T cell changes during pregnancy in multiple sclerosis. Here immunoSEQ multiplex PCR was the method, and the copy in TCRdb shows in-frame clones only, minus some. The sample includes approximately 80,000 clones, approximately 95% seen only once; the top ten take more than 0.75%. This material consisted of peripheral blood, taken in the second trimester of pregnancy. These receptors all come from a female donor in good health, enrolled as a control in a pregnancy study.

The chain is built from TRBV5-1 and TRBJ2-7; TRBD1 might be the D (8 bases). CDR3 size: 13 residues. Trimming stripped 0 bases from V and 6 bases from J, with 10 bases between. The germline V gene encodes CDR1 SGHRS and CDR2 YFSETQ. Here the CDR3 DNA reads TGCGCCAGCAGCTTGGACAGGGGGGGCGAGCAGTACTTC. Protein: CASSLDRGGEQYF.

V usage is TRBV5-1 and J usage is TRBJ2-3; D may be TRBD2 (6 bases). Between the trimmed V and J ends, which lost 3 bases and 0 bases, there was a span of 11 bases. The CDR3 is 15 amino acids. Germline V gives CDR1 SGHRS, CDR2 YFSETQ. CDR3 protein: CASSSTGTSTDTQYF. The CDR3 DNA reads TGCGCCAGCAGCTCAACGGGGACTAGCACAGATACGCAGTATTTT.

V gene TRBV7-6 combines with J gene TRBJ1-4; possibly TRBD1 for D (6 bases). V shed 5 bases and J shed 6 bases, with 16 bases lying between them. CDR3 length: 15 residues. Germline V gene sequence: CDR1 SGHVS, CDR2 FNYEAQ. CDR3 in DNA: TGTGCCAGCAGCGCGACCCAGGGGATGGATGAAAAACTGTTTTTT. It encodes CASSATQGMDEKLFF.

The chain combines TRBV6-4 with TRBJ2-1; a weak D match, TRBD1 (6 bases). V lost 3 bases, J lost 8 bases, and 20 bases lay in between. Germline-derived CDR1 and CDR2 are MRHNA and SNTAGT. This CDR3 has 16 residues. DNA of the CDR3: TGTGCCAGCAGTGAGTTAGGGGGACGGTACTGGGATGAGCAGTTCTTC. Protein sequence: CASSELGGRYWDEQFF.

The CDR3 DNA reads as TGCAGCGCGACAGTTATGAACACTGAAGCTTTCTTT. It is translated as CSATVMNTEAFF. The gene calls are TRBV29-1 and TRBJ1-1; D might be TRBD1 (5 bases). Per the germline V gene, CDR1 is SQVTM and CDR2 is ANQGSEA. With 7 bases removed from V and 0 bases from J, the gap between germline ends came to 9 bases. The CDR3 has 12 amino acids.

V usage is TRBV6-1 and J usage is TRBJ1-5; the D gene is possibly TRBD1 (6 bases). The length of the CDR3 is 15 residues. V lost 4 bases, J lost 3 bases, and 13 bases lay in between. In germline, CDR1 is MNHNS, CDR2 SASEGT. The CDR3 nucleotides read TGTGCCAGCAGTGTACAGGGAAACGACAATCAGCCCCAGCATTTT. This codes for CASSVQGNDNQPQHF.

This clone appeared a single time. An end of the junction does not agree with germline; a read error may underlie this. The chain uses TRBV30 and TRBJ2-7; tentative D call: TRBD1 (6 bases). CDR1 and CDR2 (germline): GTSNPN, SVGIG (reference sequence). The CDR3 is made up of 12 amino acids. CDR3 sequence (DNA): TGTGCCTGGAGCGAAAAACAGGGACGCAGGCACTTC. Translation: CAWSEKQGRRHF.

J is TRBJ2-2 and V is TRBV6-5; 7 bases are a match to TRBD1. CDR3 size: 13 residues. The V gene end was trimmed by 6 bases and the J gene end by 7 bases; junction bases not matched to a gene: 5. Germline assignment: CDR1 MNHEY and CDR2 SVGAGI. DNA for the CDR3: TGTGCCAGCAGCCTAACAGGGGTCGGGGAGCTGTTTTTT. This codes for CASSLTGVGELFF.

The chain links TRBV6-5 to TRBJ2-1; D not resolved. Germline CDR1 is MNHEY and CDR2 is SVGAGI. There are 11 residues in the CDR3. The ends were cut back, 6 bases at V and 5 bases at J, with 5 bases in the middle. The CDR3 DNA reads as TGTGCCAGCAGAACAAACAATGAGCAGTTCTTC. It translates to CASRTNNEQFF.

The chain combines TRBV18 with TRBJ1-1; no reliable D call. The CDR3 runs to 14 residues. V shed 6 bases and J shed 7 bases, with 18 bases lying between them. Germline V gene lookup returns CDR1 KGHSH and CDR2 LQKENI. CDR3 in amino acids: CASSSTGSQNEAFF. CDR3 coding DNA: TGTGCCAGCTCCTCAACCGGGAGTCAAAATGAAGCTTTCTTT. Full variable domain (remainder filled in from reference TRBV18 and TRBJ1-1): NAGVMQNPRHLVRRRGQEARLRCSPMKGHSHVYWYRQLPEEGLKFMVYLQKENIIDESGMPKERFSAEFPKEGPSILRIQQVVRGDSAAYFCASSSTGSQNEAFFGQGTRLTVV.

The rearrangement joins TRBV15 to TRBJ2-1, with TRBD2 identical over 7 bases. The germline CDR1 and CDR2 sequences are LNHNV and YYDKDF (reference sequence). The CDR3 is 16 residues long. V lost 3 bases to trimming and J lost 4 bases; unmatched junction nucleotides: 9. CDR3 coding DNA: TGTGCCACCAGCAGGGGGAGGGCGGTTACTTACAATGAGCAGTTCTTC. This gives the protein CATSRGRAVTYNEQFF.

The chain links TRBV6-5 to TRBJ1-4; TRBD1 is a possible D gene (6 bases). CDR1 is MNHEY and CDR2 is SVGAGI in the germline V gene. The CDR3 has 15 amino acids. V dropped 2 bases and J dropped 2 bases, with 9 bases sitting between them. In DNA, the CDR3 is TGTGCCAGCAGTTACCGGGGGGCCACTAATGAAAAACTGTTTTTT. Translating gives CASSYRGATNEKLFF.

This clone has only one observation. The V and J genes are TRBV7-8 and TRBJ2-7, with TRBD2 matching 13 bases. CDR1 is SGHVS and CDR2 is FQNEAQ in the germline V gene. CDR3 length equals 17 residues. The J segment lost 4 bases and the V segment lost 3 bases, leaving 9 bases of the junction unmatched. The CDR3 bases are TGTGCCAGCAGCTTTGGACTAGCGGGAGCAAATCGGTACGAGCAGTACTTC. This sequence encodes CASSFGLAGANRYEQYF.

This rearrangement joins TRBV28 to TRBJ2-1, with D possibly TRBD2 on 6 matching bases. Germline CDR1 reads MDHEN; CDR2 reads SYDVKM. The V and J ends lost 5 bases and 8 bases respectively, with 13 bases between them. This CDR3 spans 13 amino acids. DNA for the CDR3: TGTGCCAGCAGTCCGGGGACTCCACATGAGCAGTTCTTC. The encoded protein is CASSPGTPHEQFF.

V usage is TRBV5-4 and J usage is TRBJ2-1; D might be TRBD1 (6 bases). Between the trimmed V and J ends, which lost 4 bases and 8 bases, there was a span of 19 bases. The CDR3 totals 15 residues. Germline V lookup: CDR1 SGHNT, CDR2 YYREEE (reference sequence). This chain's CDR3 is CASSPYRLQGHEQFF. CDR3 bases: TGTGCCAGCAGCCCGTACCGACTACAGGGTCATGAGCAGTTCTTC.

The chain has TRBV28 and TRBJ1-1; perhaps TRBD1 as D (5 bases). The CDR3 has 8 residues. V was trimmed by 11 bases and J by 9 bases, leaving 7 bases between them. Germline CDR1 and CDR2: MDHEN and SYDVKM. CDR3 in DNA: TGTGCCTCAGGGAAAGCTTTCTTT. Translation gives CASGKAFF.

V gene TRBV27 combines with J gene TRBJ2-7; the D gene is possibly TRBD1 (6 bases). CDR3 length equals 14 residues. In germline, CDR1 is MNHEY, CDR2 SMNVEV (reference sequence). Trimming left V 4 bases short and J 2 bases short, with 12 bases between. The CDR3 spells CASSWTVPPYEQYF. The DNA for the CDR3 is TGTGCCAGCAGTTGGACAGTTCCTCCCTACGAGCAGTACTTC.

V and J are TRBV6-5 and TRBJ1-2, with no clear D. This CDR3 comprises 14 residues. CDR1 is MNHEY, CDR2 SVGAGI, per germline. V was trimmed by 7 bases and J by 2 bases, leaving 14 bases between them. CDR3 sequence: CASTSRGSNYGYTF. CDR3 nucleotides: TGTGCCAGCACCTCCCGGGGTTCAAACTATGGCTACACCTTC.

J is TRBJ2-7 and V is TRBV7-2; the D is unclear. Trimming removed 0 bases from V and 6 bases from J, with 3 bases in between. Per germline, CDR1 SGHTA and CDR2 FQGNSA. The CDR3 covers 11 residues. In DNA form, the CDR3 reads TGTGCCAGCAGCTTAGCCATCGAGCAGTACTTC. Encoded protein: CASSLAIEQYF.

The CDR3 DNA reads TGTGCCAGCAATCTCCGGGACATTAATCAGCCCCAGCATTTT. Amino acid sequence: CASNLRDINQPQHF. The V and J genes are TRBV6-5 and TRBJ1-5; maybe TRBD1 (6 bases). The ends were cut back, 7 bases at V and 4 bases at J, with 14 bases in the middle. CDR3 length: 14 amino acids. The germline V gene encodes CDR1 MNHEY and CDR2 SVGAGI.